This TCR beta chain was captured in a study of vaccination and CD4 T cells after COVID-19. Study summary: Overlapping peptides covering the spike proteins of SARS-CoV-2, HCoV-NL63, HCoV-OC43 and HCoV-229E were added to stimulate cells. For control cultures, the treatment was a CEFX pool, an HIV-1 Nef pool, or no peptide.

The Oncomine TCR Beta short-read assay sequenced DNA from cultured CD4+ T cells. TCRdb re-analysed the PCR reads in MiXCR, keeping a single row per CDR3 protein. The sample has around 18,000 distinct CDR3 sequences; around 40% are singletons. With 5 bases removed from V and 1 base from J, the gap between germline ends came to 8 bases. Looked up from germline, CDR1 is SGHTA and CDR2 is FQGTGA. The CDR3 is 13 amino acids. The time point is: late sampling 161 to 241 days after vaccination in a few convalescent patients. Noted treatment: approximately nine-day PBMC culture with coronavirus spike peptide pools or control peptides (ViraFEST assay). The authors swapped half the medium for fresh IL-2 medium on days 3 and 7. Turning to this clonotype: Its antigen is not known.

This specimen consisted of CD4+ T cells from blood, cultured in vitro, obtained about 7 months after SARS-CoV-2 vaccination. V gene TRBV7-3 combines with J gene TRBJ1-1; D perhaps matches TRBD1 (6 bases). This receptor was obtained from a human donor who had recovered from COVID-19. The CDR3 DNA is TGTGCCAGCAGCCCGGGACAGAACACTGAAGCTTTCTTT. Its protein is CASSPGQNTEAFF.